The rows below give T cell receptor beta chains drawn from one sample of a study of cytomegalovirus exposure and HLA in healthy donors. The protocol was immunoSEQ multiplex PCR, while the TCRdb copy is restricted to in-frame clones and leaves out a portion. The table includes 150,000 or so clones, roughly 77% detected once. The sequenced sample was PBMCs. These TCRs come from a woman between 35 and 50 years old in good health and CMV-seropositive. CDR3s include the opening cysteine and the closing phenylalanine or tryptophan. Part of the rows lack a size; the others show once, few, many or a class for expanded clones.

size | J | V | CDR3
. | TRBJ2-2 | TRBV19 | CASSIANTGELFF
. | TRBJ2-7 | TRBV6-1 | CASTNSGRPYEQYF
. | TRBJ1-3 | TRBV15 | CATSRDRFSGNTIYF
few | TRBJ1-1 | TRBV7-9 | CASSPRRDRGNTEAFF
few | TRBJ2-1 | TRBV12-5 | CASGLVGTSGYSYNEQFF
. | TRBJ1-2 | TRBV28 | CASSLQGAFGYTF
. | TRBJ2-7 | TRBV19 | CASSSAPDSSYEQYF
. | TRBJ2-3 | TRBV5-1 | CASSRRTSGRVTDTQYF
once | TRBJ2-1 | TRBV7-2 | CASSLQGLAEDNEQFF
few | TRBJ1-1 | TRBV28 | CASGEHSSMGGEAFF
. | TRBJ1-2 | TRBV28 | CASSPPEFSNYGYTF
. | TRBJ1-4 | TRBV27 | CASSLFRLGGGEKLFF
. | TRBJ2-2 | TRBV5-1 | CASMIIPEQTGELFF
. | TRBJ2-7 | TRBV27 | CASSLGAAYEQYF
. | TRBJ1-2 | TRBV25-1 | CASSETGRDYGYTF
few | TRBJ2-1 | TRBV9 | CASSDGTNYNEQFF
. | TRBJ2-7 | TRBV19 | CASSPTGWTNEQYF
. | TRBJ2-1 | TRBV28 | CASRGTGARTRGEQFF
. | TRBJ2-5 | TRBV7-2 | CASSYKRETQYF
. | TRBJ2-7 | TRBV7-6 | CASSPVKASGAEQYF
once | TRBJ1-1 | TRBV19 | CASRTHGPIGHSNTEAFF
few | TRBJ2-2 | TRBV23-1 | CASSRPNRAESTGELFF
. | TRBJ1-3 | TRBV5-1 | CASRDAGQSGNTIYF
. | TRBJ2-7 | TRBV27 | CASSFYDSAYEQYF
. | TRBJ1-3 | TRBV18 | CASSPLLDSSGNTIYF
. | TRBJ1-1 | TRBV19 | CASSTRQGGNTEAFF
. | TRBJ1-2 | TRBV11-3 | CASSLTGGYGYTF
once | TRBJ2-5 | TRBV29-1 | CSVDFGGETQYF
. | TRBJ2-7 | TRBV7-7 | CASSPHLLAVYEQYF
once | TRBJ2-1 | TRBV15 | CATSRDLRQGSHEQFF
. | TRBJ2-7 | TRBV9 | CASSVGLQGSGRYEQYF
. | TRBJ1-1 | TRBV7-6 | CASSSLDTEAFF
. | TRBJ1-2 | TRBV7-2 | CASSLGTRVNLGYTF
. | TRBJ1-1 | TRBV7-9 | CASSLTGYEAFF
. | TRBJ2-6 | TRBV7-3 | CASSPGSGANVLTF
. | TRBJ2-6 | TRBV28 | CASSLAGIGANVLTF
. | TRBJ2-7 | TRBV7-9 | CASSLGPRDRYEQYF
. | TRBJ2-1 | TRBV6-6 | CASSYPGTEGNEQFF
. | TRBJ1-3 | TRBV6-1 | CASSEAVGAGYGNTIYF
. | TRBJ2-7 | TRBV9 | CASSSGVLPYEQYF
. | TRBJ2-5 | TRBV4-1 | CASSQGPSGVETQYF
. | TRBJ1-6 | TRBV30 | CACQTLGYNSPLHF
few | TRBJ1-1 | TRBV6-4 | CASTIDRENTEAFF
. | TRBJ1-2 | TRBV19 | CASSISAGGRHYGYTF
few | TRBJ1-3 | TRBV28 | CASSPPRGGSGNTIYF
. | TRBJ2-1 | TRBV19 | CASTPGTSPYNEQFF
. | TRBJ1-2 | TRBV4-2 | CASSQGVDRDDGYTF
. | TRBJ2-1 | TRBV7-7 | CASSLDRGNEQFF
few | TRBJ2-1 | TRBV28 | CASSLLGTSDSLYNEQFF